This TCR beta chain was sequenced during a study of blood T cell repertoires in COVID-19. For the study at large: Italy, Spain and the United States were the sources of the convalescent and acute COVID-19 samples. T cells, B-cell-depleted T cells, or PBMCs provided the cDNA or gDNA that served as material.

As originally analysed: Amplified reference gene primers provided the basis for estimating nucleated cell counts. Data came from immunoSEQ multiplex PCR; TCRdb stores just in-frame clones and leaves some out. The V and J calls and the clone size are those of that table, but D and trimming were determined from the DNA. The profile shows some 30,000 clones, 92% of them singletons. The CDR3 is made up of 17 amino acids. Trimming took 1 base from V and 2 from J; bases not matched to a gene: 8. CDR1 and CDR2 from the germline V gene are SEHNR and FQNEAQ (reference sequence). The origin of this receptor is a man in his fifties or sixties with active COVID-19. V and J are TRBV7-9 and TRBJ2-5; 9 bases are a match to TRBD2. Input material: peripheral blood. CDR3 residues: CASSLGREGHLQETQYF. The CDR3 nucleotides are TGTGCCAGCAGCTTAGGGCGGGAGGGCCACCTACAAGAGACCCAGTACTTC.